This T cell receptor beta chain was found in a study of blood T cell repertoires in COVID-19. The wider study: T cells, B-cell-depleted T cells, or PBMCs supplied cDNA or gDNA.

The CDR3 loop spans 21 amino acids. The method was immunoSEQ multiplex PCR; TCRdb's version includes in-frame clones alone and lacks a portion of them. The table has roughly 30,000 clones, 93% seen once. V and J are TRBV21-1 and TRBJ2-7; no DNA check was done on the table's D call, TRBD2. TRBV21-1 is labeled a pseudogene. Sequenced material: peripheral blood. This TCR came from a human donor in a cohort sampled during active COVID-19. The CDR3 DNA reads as TGTGCCAGCACCCTCGCCGGCAAGAGGCCGGGACTAGCGGAAACCACCTACGAGCAGTACTTC. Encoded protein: CASTLAGKRPGLAETTYEQYF.